The rows below give T cell receptor beta chains drawn from one sample of a study of T-cell memory formation after mild COVID-19. TCRdb used MiXCR to reprocess the 5' RACE reads, holding one entry per CDR3 protein. The sample carries 210,000 or so distinct CDR3 sequences, around 16% recorded once. The sample taken for sequencing was PBMCs or a T cell subset sorted from them (not recorded which). The receptors were sampled from an adult woman who had mild COVID-19 (a few samples of this study predate the infection). Cell type and time point are not known. The CDR3 runs from the conserved cysteine through the conserved F or W. The D gene is left open where the match is weak. Size values are once, few and many counts, or a class for expanded clones, and some rows have none.

j_gene	d_gene	abundance	v_gene	CDR3aa	CDR3nt
TRBJ1-1	NA	few	TRBV7-8	CASRLKSSSEAFF	TGTGCCAGCAGGTTAAAGTCCAGCTCTGAAGCTTTCTTT
TRBJ1-2	TRBD1	few	TRBV12-3/TRBV12-4	CASSSGTVGYTF	TGTGCCAGCAGCTCGGGGACAGTCGGCTACACCTTC
TRBJ1-2	NA	NA	TRBV10-3	CAISRDGLYGYTF	TGTGCCATCAGCAGGGACGGGCTTTATGGCTACACCTTC
TRBJ1-1	NA	NA	TRBV27	CASSSSPGSNTEAFF	TGTGCCAGCAGCAGCTCACCCGGCAGCAACACTGAAGCTTTCTTT
TRBJ2-3	NA	few	TRBV5-1	CASSLREVGPGASTDTQYF	TGCGCCAGCAGCTTGAGAGAGGTAGGGCCAGGGGCCTCCACAGATACGCAGTATTTT
TRBJ1-2	NA	few	TRBV29-1	CSVYKDGPGYTF	TGCAGCGTTTATAAGGACGGACCTGGCTACACCTTC
TRBJ2-7	TRBD1	many	TRBV5-5	CASSLTGRAYEQYF	TGTGCCAGCAGCCTGACAGGGAGAGCCTACGAGCAGTACTTC
TRBJ1-4	NA	NA	TRBV20-1	CIPGRRLNEKLFF	TGCATCCCGGGTAGGAGGTTAAATGAAAAACTGTTTTTT
TRBJ2-1	TRBD1	few	TRBV20-1	CSVEQGAEAEQFF	TGCAGTGTCGAACAGGGGGCGGAGGCTGAGCAGTTCTTC
TRBJ1-2	TRBD1	few	TRBV6-5	CASRTGARRGARGYTF	TGTGCCAGCCGGACAGGTGCACGGAGGGGGGCCCGAGGCTACACCTTC
TRBJ2-3	TRBD2	few	TRBV2	CASSEEGTRVDTQYF	TGTGCCAGCAGTGAAGAAGGGACTAGAGTTGATACGCAGTATTTT
TRBJ2-2	TRBD1	NA	TRBV11-2	CASSPRTGRSGTGELFF	TGTGCCAGCAGCCCCCGGACAGGGAGGTCCGGCACCGGGGAGCTGTTTTTT
TRBJ2-5	TRBD2	NA	TRBV20-1	CIARELAGGSWETQYF	TGCATTGCTAGAGAGCTAGCGGGGGGCTCTTGGGAGACCCAGTACTTC
TRBJ2-1	TRBD2	NA	TRBV18	CASSPPGLAGWNEQFF	TGTGCCAGCTCACCACCGGGACTAGCGGGTTGGAATGAGCAGTTCTTC
TRBJ2-7	TRBD1	NA	TRBV20-1	CSAKQGAEQYF	TGCAGTGCTAAACAGGGGGCCGAGCAGTACTTC
TRBJ2-7	TRBD2	NA	TRBV6-2/TRBV6-3	CASTMRASGIREQYF	TGTGCCAGCACCATGCGAGCTAGCGGGATTCGCGAGCAGTACTTC